Here is one TCR beta chain with its context. Each CDR3 protein gets one entry after TCRdb re-called the RT-PCR reads with MiXCR. The sample includes 800,000 to 1,000,000 distinct CDR3 sequences, 18% of them seen just once. The data were obtained in a study of patients and donors after allogeneic stem cell transplantation. CDR1 SEHNR and CDR2 FQNEAQ come from the germline V gene (reference sequence). The CDR3 loop spans 15 amino acids. The V end lost 4 bases, the J end lost 0 bases, and 12 bases lay between the germline ends. Sequencing used blood, either unsorted or a sorted T cell fraction (not recorded which). The source is a human donor who was either an allogeneic HSCT recipient or a stem cell or donor lymphocyte infusion donor (not recorded which). It is not recorded whose cells these are; they may come from a transplant donor. J is TRBJ1-2 and V is TRBV7-9; perhaps TRBD1 as D (5 bases). The CDR3: CASSSPGRTNYGYTF. For the CDR3, the DNA is TGTGCCAGCAGCTCTCCGGGACGGACTAACTATGGCTACACCTTC. The variable domain in full, with the rest retrieved from reference TRBV7-9 and TRBJ1-2, is DTGVSQNPRHKITKRGQNVTFRCDPISEHNRLYWYRQTLGQGPEFLTYFQNEAQLEKSRLLSDRFSAERPKGSFSTLEIQRTEQGDSAMYLCASSSPGRTNYGYTFGSGTRLTVV.